Listed below are T cell receptor beta chains from one sample, sequenced in a study of cytomegalovirus exposure and HLA in healthy donors. TCRdb keeps only in-frame clones here, not all; method: immunoSEQ multiplex PCR. Seen here are some 74,000 clones, 65% to 80% observed once, and the top ten hold about 22%. The sequencing sample was made of PBMCs. These receptors came from a man aged 35 to 55 in good health and CMV-seropositive. CDR3s include the opening cysteine and the closing phenylalanine or tryptophan. The order of the fields is J gene, D gene, CDR3 length, V gene, clone size, CDR3 protein, CDR3 DNA. The D gene is left open where the match is weak. Rows may omit the clone size; those that give it use once, few, many or a size class.

TRBJ1-5,-,15,TRBV15,-,CATSRDWASNQPQHF,TGTGCCACCAGCAGAGATTGGGCCAGCAATCAGCCCCAGCATTTT
TRBJ1-2,-,13,TRBV6-5,-,CASSPRFSYGYTF,TGTGCCAGCAGTCCTAGGTTCTCCTATGGCTACACCTTC
TRBJ2-3,-,15,TRBV4-2,-,CASSPLGGALDTQYF,TGTGCCAGCAGCCCTTTGGGGGGGGCATTAGATACGCAGTATTTT
TRBJ1-5,-,16,TRBV4-1,-,CASSPADRLTNQPQHF,TGCGCCAGCAGCCCTGCTGACAGGTTGACCAATCAGCCCCAGCATTTT
TRBJ2-7,-,14,TRBV7-2,once,CASSQGGSLGEQYF,TGCGCCAGCAGCCAAGGCGGTAGCCTCGGCGAGCAGTACTTC
TRBJ1-3,TRBD1,16,TRBV7-2,-,CASSVGTGISGNTIYF,TGTGCCAGCAGCGTTGGGACAGGGATCTCTGGAAACACCATATATTTT
TRBJ2-2,-,14,TRBV13,-,CASSFVAGPGELFF,TGTGCCAGCAGCTTCGTTGCGGGACCCGGGGAGCTGTTTTTT
TRBJ2-1,TRBD2,16,TRBV2,-,CASSEALTSGGNEQFF,TGTGCCAGCAGTGAAGCGCTCACTAGCGGGGGTAATGAGCAGTTCTTC
TRBJ1-2,-,12,TRBV6-1,-,CASTDGRYGYTF,TGTGCCAGCACCGACGGGAGGTATGGCTACACCTTC
TRBJ2-2,TRBD1,16,TRBV19,-,CASSNTGQGWSGELFF,TGTGCCAGTAGTAACACGGGACAGGGGTGGTCCGGGGAGCTGTTTTTT
TRBJ2-5,TRBD2,12,TRBV6-5,-,CASSYPGGEQYF,TGTGCCAGCAGTTATCCGGGAGGGGAGCAGTACTTC
TRBJ1-1,-,15,TRBV5-1,-,CASSYRPGKNTEAFF,TGCGCCAGCAGCTACCGCCCAGGGAAGAACACTGAAGCTTTCTTT
TRBJ2-1,TRBD2,17,TRBV5-6,few,CASSLIAGGREGNEQFF,TGTGCCAGCAGCTTAATAGCGGGAGGGAGAGAGGGAAATGAGCAGTTCTTC
TRBJ1-1,TRBD1,14,TRBV4-1,-,CASSPREPGQGTFF,TGCGCCAGCAGCCCAAGAGAACCGGGACAGGGGACTTTCTTT
TRBJ1-5,TRBD1,18,TRBV19,-,CASSLQGQGLYSNQPQHF,TGTGCCAGTAGTCTTCAGGGACAGGGACTCTATAGCAATCAGCCCCAGCATTTT
TRBJ2-5,TRBD2,15,TRBV28,-,CASSLWRGGQETQYF,TGTGCCAGCAGTTTGTGGCGGGGGGGGCAAGAGACCCAGTACTTC
TRBJ2-3,TRBD1,15,TRBV18,-,CASSPKGQSTDTQYF,TGTGCCAGCTCACCAAAGGGACAGAGCACAGATACGCAGTATTTT
TRBJ1-2,TRBD1,13,TRBV6-5,-,CASSGQGDYGYTF,TGTGCCAGCAGTGGACAGGGTGACTATGGCTACACCTTC
TRBJ2-5,TRBD1,14,TRBV18,-,CASTGQGREETQYF,TGTGCCAGCACTGGACAGGGACGAGAGGAGACCCAGTACTTC
TRBJ2-5,TRBD1,15,TRBV6-1,-,CASSITGGELETQYF,TGTGCCAGCAGTATAACAGGGGGAGAGTTAGAGACCCAGTACTTC
TRBJ2-2,TRBD2,17,TRBV5-1,once,CASSLTGTSGFVGELFF,TGCGCCAGCAGCCTTACCGGGACTAGCGGGTTCGTGGGGGAGCTGTTTTTT
TRBJ1-5,-,18,TRBV4-1,few,CASSQVRLMRGGNQPQHF,TGCGCCAGCAGCCAAGTTCGGCTCATGCGGGGGGGGAATCAGCCCCAGCATTTT
TRBJ1-2,-,13,TRBV5-1,once,CASSLQDTDGYTF,TGCGCCAGCAGCCTACAGGATACGGATGGCTACACCTTC
TRBJ1-1,TRBD1,13,TRBV5-1,-,CASSRDRTTEAFF,TGCGCCAGCAGCCGGGACAGGACTACTGAAGCTTTCTTT
TRBJ2-7,TRBD1,15,TRBV27,few,CASRGRGQGSYEQYF,TGTGCCAGCCGCGGTAGGGGACAGGGTTCCTACGAGCAGTACTTC
TRBJ2-1,-,14,TRBV11-2,few,CASSYISQGIEQFF,TGTGCCAGCAGTTACATATCCCAGGGAATTGAGCAGTTCTTC
TRBJ2-3,TRBD2,16,TRBV7-6,few,CASSASGGGAPDTQYF,TGTGCCAGCAGCGCTAGCGGAGGTGGGGCCCCAGATACGCAGTATTTT
TRBJ1-6,TRBD1,13,TRBV2,few,CASSEDRVSPLHF,TGTGCCAGCAGTGAGGACAGGGTTTCACCCCTCCACTTT
TRBJ2-2,TRBD1,13,TRBV6-1,-,CASSDYRGGELFF,TGTGCCAGCAGTGACTACAGGGGCGGGGAGCTGTTTTTT
TRBJ2-1,-,15,TRBV2,-,CASSYLESSYNEQFF,TGTGCCAGCAGTTACCTAGAGAGCTCCTACAATGAGCAGTTCTTC
TRBJ1-3,-,15,TRBV28,few,CASSQTWQSGNTIYF,TGTGCCAGCAGCCAGACATGGCAATCTGGAAACACCATATATTTT
TRBJ1-2,-,13,TRBV6-1,-,CASSEAELDGYTF,TGTGCCAGCAGTGAAGCGGAGTTGGATGGCTACACCTTC
TRBJ2-5,-,16,TRBV18,-,CASSPSRAGLQETQYF,TGTGCCAGCTCACCAAGCCGGGCAGGGCTCCAAGAGACCCAGTACTTC
TRBJ2-3,TRBD2,17,TRBV9,-,CASSVGRRAGNTDTQYF,TGTGCCAGCAGCGTAGGGCGTCGAGCGGGGAACACAGATACGCAGTATTTT
TRBJ1-2,-,13,TRBV11-2,-,CASSPRTDYGYTF,TGTGCCAGCAGCCCACGGACAGACTATGGCTACACCTTC
TRBJ2-7,-,15,TRBV19,few,CASSMLAESSYEQYF,TGTGCCAGTAGTATGTTAGCGGAGAGCTCCTACGAGCAGTACTTC
TRBJ1-2,-,14,TRBV6-1,once,CASSWLEANYGYTF,TGTGCCAGCAGCTGGCTTGAAGCTAACTATGGCTACACCTTC
TRBJ1-3,TRBD1,17,TRBV4-2,-,CASSQDGVGTGGAAIYF,TGTGCCAGCAGCCAAGATGGGGTTGGGACAGGGGGCGCGGCCATATATTTT
TRBJ1-1,TRBD1,13,TRBV28,-,CASITTGGSEAFF,TGTGCCAGCATTACAACAGGGGGCTCTGAAGCTTTCTTT
TRBJ2-5,TRBD2,14,TRBV6-5,-,CASRRLAGGYEQYF,TGTGCCAGCAGACGGCTAGCGGGGGGGTATGAGCAGTACTTC